These 27 T cell receptor beta chains share one sample of origin, sequenced in a study of cytotoxic CD8 clonotypes in ibrutinib-treated CLL. TCRdb's table, derived via immunoSEQ multiplex PCR, lists solely in-frame clones and lacks some. The repertoire consists of hundreds of thousands of clones, with around three quarters occurring once and the leading ten covering roughly 15%. The input for sequencing was PBMCs, taken after 24 months of ibrutinib treatment. Receptors were obtained from a human donor with chronic lymphocytic leukemia.

The CDR3, as DNA: TGTGCCAGCAGTTACGGCGGTTACAATGAGCAGTTCTTC. Its protein is CASSYGGYNEQFF. The V call is TRBV27, the J call TRBJ2-1; D ambiguous. V shed 4 bases and J shed 4 bases, with 8 bases lying between them. The CDR3 runs to 13 residues. The germline V gene encodes CDR1 MNHEY and CDR2 SMNVEV (reference sequence).

The gene calls are TRBV7-3 and TRBJ2-3, with D possibly called TRBD1 or TRBD2 (6 bases each). The CDR3 consists of 15 residues. Germline CDR1 reads SGHTA; CDR2 reads FQGTGA. V shed 2 bases and J shed 4 bases, with 13 bases lying between them. This CDR3 is CASSLRVGGPDTQYF. CDR3 DNA sequence: TGTGCCAGCAGCTTACGAGTCGGGGGCCCAGATACGCAGTATTTT. Full variable domain (outside the CDR3, taken from reference TRBV7-3 and TRBJ2-3): GAGVSQTPSNKVTEKGKYVELRCDPISGHTALYWYRQSLGQGPEFLIYFQGTGAADDSGLPNDRFFAVRPEGSVSTLKIQRTERGDSAVYLCASSLRVGGPDTQYFGPGTRLTVL.

The gene calls are TRBV7-9 and TRBJ1-1; 7 bases match TRBD1. The V and J ends lost 1 base and 1 base, in that order; junction bases with no gene match: 3. Per the germline V gene, CDR1 is SEHNR and CDR2 is FQNEAQ (reference sequence). The CDR3 sequence is 15 residues long. CDR3 protein: CASSLVGTENTEAFF. CDR3 DNA: TGTGCCAGCAGCTTAGTGGGGACAGAGAACACTGAAGCTTTCTTT.

V and J are TRBV7-2 and TRBJ1-1; D is ambiguous. The CDR3 consists of 12 residues. CDR1 is SGHTA, CDR2 FQGNSA, per germline. Between the trimmed V and J ends, which lost 4 bases and 6 bases, there was a span of 9 bases. This CDR3 is CASSYARAEAFF. As DNA, the CDR3 is TGTGCCAGCAGCTATGCCCGGGCTGAAGCTTTCTTT.

V and J are TRBV4-2 and TRBJ2-2, with no clear D. This CDR3 contains 16 residues. The V gene lost 5 bases and the J gene lost 1 base, with 14 bases spanning the gap. CDR1 LGHNA and CDR2 YNFKEQ come from the germline V gene. CDR3 loop: CASSTPGPLNTGELFF. CDR3 in DNA: TGTGCCAGCAGCACCCCCGGACCCCTGAACACCGGGGAGCTGTTTTTT.

The chain joins TRBV30 to TRBJ1-2; possible D gene TRBD1, 5 bases. CDR3 length: 13 residues. The germline CDR1 and CDR2 sequences are GTSNPN and SVGIG (reference sequence). Trimming shortened V by 1 base and J by 4 bases, and 10 bases separated the two germline ends. The CDR3 DNA is TGTGCCTGGAGTGGCCAGGGAGCCTATGGCTACACCTTC. Translating gives CAWSGQGAYGYTF.

The CDR3 spells CAIGRQGNNSPLHF. The DNA for the CDR3 is TGTGCCATCGGCCGACAGGGAAATAATTCACCCCTCCACTTT. The J gene is TRBJ1-6, the V gene TRBV10-3, with 7 nucleotides matching TRBD1. This CDR3 contains 14 residues. V dropped 8 bases and J dropped 5; count of bases not matched to a gene: 6. The germline CDR1 and CDR2 sequences are ENHRY and SYGVKD.

J is TRBJ2-7 and V is TRBV5-1; 7 bases align to TRBD1. The V gene end was trimmed by 4 bases and the J gene end by 4 bases; junction bases not matched to a gene: 8. Germline CDR1 SGHRS, CDR2 YFSETQ. This CDR3 spans 14 amino acids. Here the CDR3 DNA reads TGCGCCAGCAGCGGGGGACAGCAAAATTACGAGCAGTACTTC. It specifies CASSGGQQNYEQYF.

The V and J genes are TRBV5-1 and TRBJ2-2; D possibly corresponds to TRBD2 (6 bases). V lost 5 bases and J 3 bases, leaving 11 bases between the germline ends. The V gene's germline CDR1 is SGHRS and CDR2 YFSETQ. CDR3 size: 14 residues. The CDR3 DNA follows: TGCGCCAGCAGGCTGGGGGGTGACACCGGGGAGCTGTTTTTT. Translating it yields CASRLGGDTGELFF.

V is TRBV30 and J is TRBJ2-5, with D uncertain. The V and J ends lost 2 bases and 1 base respectively, with 5 bases between them. The germline gives CDR1 GTSNPN, CDR2 SVGIG (reference sequence). CDR3 length: 12 residues. In nucleotides, the CDR3 is TGTGCCTGGAGTAGTCCCCAAGAGACCCAGTACTTC. Its protein is CAWSSPQETQYF.

This chain connects TRBV29-1 to TRBJ2-1; 9 nucleotides match TRBD2. V trimming: 3 bases; J trimming: 8 bases; junction bases outside the gene matches: 8. CDR1 SQVTM and CDR2 ANQGSEA come from the germline V gene. This CDR3 has 14 amino acids. Here the CDR3 DNA reads TGCAGCGTTGACCATAGCGGGAGACTCTATGAGCAGTTCTTC. Translating it yields CSVDHSGRLYEQFF.

The chain carries TRBV5-1 and TRBJ1-3; 7 bases fit TRBD1. Germline V gene data show CDR1 as SGHRS and CDR2 as YFSETQ. V dropped 5 bases and J dropped 0; count of bases not matched to a gene: 5. This CDR3 comprises 15 residues. CDR3 nucleotides: TGCGCCAGCAGAAAGGACAGGAGCTCTGGAAACACCATATATTTT. Its protein is CASRKDRSSGNTIYF.

The CDR3 loop reads CASSPGLAPRSSYEQYF. Written as DNA, the CDR3 is TGTGCCAGCAGCCCCGGACTAGCGCCCAGGAGCTCCTACGAGCAGTACTTC. The genes are TRBV28 and TRBJ2-7, with TRBD2 matching over 9 bases. Looked up from germline, CDR1 is MDHEN and CDR2 is SYDVKM. There are 17 residues in the CDR3. J was trimmed by 0 bases and V by 6 bases; bases with no gene match: 12.

In its sample, this clone was seen once. V gene TRBV6-5 combines with J gene TRBJ1-1; a possible D gene is TRBD1 (6 bases). Germline V gene data show CDR1 as MNHEY and CDR2 as SVGAGI. The CDR3 covers 11 residues. V dropped 5 bases and J dropped 11 bases, with 12 bases sitting between them. CDR3 protein: CASSTGIWAFF. The CDR3 DNA follows: TGTGCCAGCAGTACAGGGATCTGGGCTTTCTTT.

The chain uses TRBV7-3 and TRBJ2-2, with 7 bases fitting TRBD2. The CDR3 extends over 16 amino acids. Trimming at V came to 5 bases and at J to 4 bases, leaving 10 bases not matched to a gene. The germline gives CDR1 SGHTA, CDR2 FQGTGA. CDR3 sequence (DNA): TGTGCCAGCAGCCCCCGCGGCGGGAGTAGCACCGGGGAGCTGTTTTTT. Its translation is CASSPRGGSSTGELFF.

This sequence joins TRBV5-1 and TRBJ2-7, with 10 bases identical to TRBD2. The germline V gene encodes CDR1 SGHRS and CDR2 YFSETQ. Trimming took 4 bases from V and 2 from J; bases not matched to a gene: 6. CDR3 size: 15 residues. CDR3 in amino acids: CASSGRTSGPYEQYF. CDR3 in DNA: TGCGCCAGCAGCGGACGGACTAGCGGCCCCTACGAGCAGTACTTC.

This sequence joins TRBV11-3 and TRBJ2-3, with 8 bases fitting TRBD2. V lost 5 bases to trimming and J lost 3 bases; unmatched junction nucleotides: 10. This CDR3 region has 16 residues. The germline CDR1 and CDR2 sequences are SGHNT and YENEEA. The CDR3 sequence: CASSGSGGRKTDTQYF. The DNA for the CDR3 is TGTGCCAGCAGCGGTTCGGGGGGGCGCAAGACAGATACGCAGTATTTT.

This clone was seen more than once but under ten times. The CDR3 here is CASSWTAAYEQYF. In nucleotides, the CDR3 is TGTGCCAGCAGCTGGACTGCTGCCTACGAGCAGTACTTC. V is TRBV7-9 and J is TRBJ2-7, with D perhaps matching TRBD2 (5 bases). Germline values: CDR1 SEHNR, CDR2 FQNEAQ (reference sequence). The CDR3 spans 13 residues. Trimming shortened V by 4 bases and J by 2 bases, and 9 bases separated the two germline ends.

The rearrangement links TRBV7-9 to TRBJ2-7; no clear D. Germline values: CDR1 SEHNR, CDR2 FQNEAQ (reference sequence). Deletions cut 1 base from V and 6 bases from J, with 4 bases between. This CDR3 comprises 11 residues. CDR3 sequence reads: CASSLDSEQYF. The CDR3 DNA is TGTGCCAGCAGCTTAGACAGCGAGCAGTACTTC.

This chain connects TRBV27 to TRBJ2-1, with 12 bases identical to TRBD2. This CDR3 has 15 residues. Germline CDR1 reads MNHEY; CDR2 reads SMNVEV (reference sequence). After removal of 5 bases from V and 7 bases from J, the junction contained 6 bases not matched to a gene. CDR3 sequence: CASSPIGLAGNEQFF. The CDR3 DNA reads as TGTGCCAGCAGTCCCATCGGACTAGCGGGAAATGAGCAGTTCTTC.

This clone has just a few counts. V gene TRBV5-1 combines with J gene TRBJ1-1; D gene ambiguous. V was trimmed by 2 bases and J by 2 bases, leaving 10 bases between them. This CDR3 spans 14 amino acids. The germline V gene has CDR1 SGHRS and CDR2 YFSETQ. The CDR3 sequence is CASSFMGPNTEAFF. The CDR3, as DNA: TGCGCCAGCAGCTTTATGGGCCCAAACACTGAAGCTTTCTTT.

This clone has only a few counts. The rearrangement joins TRBV28 to TRBJ2-7; 8 nucleotides match TRBD2. Trimming at V came to 6 bases and at J to 0 bases, leaving 7 bases not matched to a gene. The germline CDR1 and CDR2 sequences are MDHEN and SYDVKM. The CDR3 contains 15 residues. The CDR3 DNA is TGTGCCAGCAGCTCCCTGACTAGCGTCTCCTACGAGCAGTACTTC. Amino acids: CASSSLTSVSYEQYF.

This rearrangement joins TRBV5-1 to TRBJ2-7; D may correspond to TRBD1 or TRBD2 (5 bases each). Trimming cost V 4 bases and J 0 bases, with 17 bases left between them. The CDR3 totals 16 residues. CDR1 and CDR2 from the germline V gene are SGHRS and YFSETQ. The CDR3 protein is CASSPPGTLSSYEQYF. The DNA for the CDR3 is TGCGCCAGCAGCCCCCCCGGGACCCTGAGCTCCTACGAGCAGTACTTC.

In this sample, this clone turned up a few times. V gene TRBV28 combines with J gene TRBJ1-4; no firm D call. CDR1 is MDHEN and CDR2 is SYDVKM in the germline V gene. Trimming cost V 3 bases and J 8 bases, with 7 bases left between them. This CDR3 has 12 amino acids. The CDR3 is CASSFVQEKLFF. CDR3 coding DNA: TGTGCCAGCAGTTTCGTACAGGAAAAACTGTTTTTT. The variable domain in full, completed from reference TRBV28 and TRBJ1-4, reads DVKVTQSSRYLVKRTGEKVFLECVQDMDHENMFWYRQDPGLGLRLIYFSYDVKMKEKGDIPEGYSVSREKKERFSLILESASTNQTSMYLCASSFVQEKLFFGSGTQLSVL.

The chain recombines TRBV28 with TRBJ2-7; D perhaps matches TRBD1 (5 bases). The V end was cut by 5 bases, the J end by 3 bases, with 14 bases between. CDR1 MDHEN and CDR2 SYDVKM come from the germline V gene. The CDR3 length is 14 residues. The CDR3 coding sequence is TGTGCCAGCAGTCCATCGGCAGGGATCTACGAGCAGTACTTC. Translated, it gives CASSPSAGIYEQYF.

The chain recombines TRBV6-6 with TRBJ2-5, with TRBD2 matching 8 bases. V lost 7 bases to trimming and J lost 5 bases; unmatched junction nucleotides: 12. Germline V gene lookup returns CDR1 MNHNY and CDR2 SVGAGI (reference sequence). There are 15 residues in the CDR3. For the CDR3, the DNA is TGTGCCAGCAACAGCGTAGGACTAGCATTTGAGACCCAGTACTTC. Encoded protein: CASNSVGLAFETQYF.

The chain links TRBV27 to TRBJ2-2, with 7 bases matching TRBD1. This CDR3 has 17 residues. CDR1 is MNHEY, CDR2 SMNVEV, per germline (reference sequence). After removal of 4 bases from V and 1 base from J, the junction contained 9 bases not matched to a gene. DNA of the CDR3: TGTGCCAGCAGTTACAGAAGGGGGCCCCTGAACACCGGGGAGCTGTTTTTT. Protein sequence: CASSYRRGPLNTGELFF.